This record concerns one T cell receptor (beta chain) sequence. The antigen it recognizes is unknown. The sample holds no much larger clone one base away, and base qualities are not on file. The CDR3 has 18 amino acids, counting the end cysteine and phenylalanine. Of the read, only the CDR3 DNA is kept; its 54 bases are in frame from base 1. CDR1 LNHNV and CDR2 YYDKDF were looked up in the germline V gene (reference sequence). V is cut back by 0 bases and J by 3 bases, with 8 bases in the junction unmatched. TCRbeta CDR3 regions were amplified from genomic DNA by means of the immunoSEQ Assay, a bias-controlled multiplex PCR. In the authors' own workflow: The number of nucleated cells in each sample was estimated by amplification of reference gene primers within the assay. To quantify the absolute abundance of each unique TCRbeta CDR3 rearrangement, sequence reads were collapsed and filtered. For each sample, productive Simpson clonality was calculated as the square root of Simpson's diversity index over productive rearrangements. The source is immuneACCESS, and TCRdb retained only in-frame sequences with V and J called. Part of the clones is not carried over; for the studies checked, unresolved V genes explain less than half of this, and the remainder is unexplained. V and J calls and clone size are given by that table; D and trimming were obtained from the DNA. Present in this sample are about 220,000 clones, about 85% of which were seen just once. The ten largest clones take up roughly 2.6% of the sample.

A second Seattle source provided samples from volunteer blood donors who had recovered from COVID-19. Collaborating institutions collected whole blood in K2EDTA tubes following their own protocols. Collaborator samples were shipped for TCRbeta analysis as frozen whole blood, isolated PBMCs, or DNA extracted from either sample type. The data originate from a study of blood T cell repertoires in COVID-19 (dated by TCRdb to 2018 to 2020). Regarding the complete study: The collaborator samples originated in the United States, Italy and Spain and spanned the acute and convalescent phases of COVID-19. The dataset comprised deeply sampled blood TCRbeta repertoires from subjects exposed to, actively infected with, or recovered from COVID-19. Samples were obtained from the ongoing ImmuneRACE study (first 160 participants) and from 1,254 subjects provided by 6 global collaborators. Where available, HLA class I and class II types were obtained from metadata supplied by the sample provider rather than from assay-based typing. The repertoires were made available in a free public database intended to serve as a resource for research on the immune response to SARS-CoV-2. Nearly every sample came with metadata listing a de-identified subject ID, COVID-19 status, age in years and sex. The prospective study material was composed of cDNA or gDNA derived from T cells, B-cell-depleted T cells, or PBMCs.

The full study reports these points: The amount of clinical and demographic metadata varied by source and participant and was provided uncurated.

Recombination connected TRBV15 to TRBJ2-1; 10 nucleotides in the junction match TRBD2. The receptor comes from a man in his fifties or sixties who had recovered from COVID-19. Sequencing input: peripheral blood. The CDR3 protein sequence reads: CATSRDPWVAGGYNEQFF. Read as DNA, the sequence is TGTGCCACCAGCAGAGATCCGTGGGTAGCGGGAGGCTACAATGAGCAGTTCTTC. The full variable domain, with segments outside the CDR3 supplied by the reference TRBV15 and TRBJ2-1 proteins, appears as DAMVIQNPRYQVTQFGKPVTLSCSQTLNHNVMYWYQQKSSQAPKLLFHYYDKDFNNEADTPDNFQSRRPNTSFCFLDIRSPGLGDTAMYLCATSRDPWVAGGYNEQFFGPGTRLTVL.